The clone carrying this T cell receptor beta chain was seen more than once but under ten times. This record belongs to a study of blood T cells in healthy people across ages. The second PCR ran roughly 7 to 12 cycles with a sample-barcoded 5' primer and J-beta primers. Researchers report that a template-switch adaptor with 12 random nucleotides tagged each cDNA molecule. MiXCR, run by TCRdb on the 5' RACE reads, gives a single entry per CDR3 protein. This repertoire shows about 1.5 million distinct CDR3 sequences, 35% to 45% found once; its top ten account for 4%. V lost 3 bases and J 0 bases, leaving 9 bases between the germline ends. Germline V gene sequence: CDR1 SNHLY, CDR2 FYNNEI. The CDR3 contains 15 residues.

Sequenced material: blood. The gene calls are TRBV2 and TRBJ2-1, with D possibly matching TRBD2 (5 bases). The TCR sequence derives from a woman between 18 and 30 years old in good health. CDR3 nucleotides: TGTGCCAGCAGTGAGAGGGCTCCCTCCTACAATGAGCAGTTCTTC. It is translated as CASSERAPSYNEQFF.